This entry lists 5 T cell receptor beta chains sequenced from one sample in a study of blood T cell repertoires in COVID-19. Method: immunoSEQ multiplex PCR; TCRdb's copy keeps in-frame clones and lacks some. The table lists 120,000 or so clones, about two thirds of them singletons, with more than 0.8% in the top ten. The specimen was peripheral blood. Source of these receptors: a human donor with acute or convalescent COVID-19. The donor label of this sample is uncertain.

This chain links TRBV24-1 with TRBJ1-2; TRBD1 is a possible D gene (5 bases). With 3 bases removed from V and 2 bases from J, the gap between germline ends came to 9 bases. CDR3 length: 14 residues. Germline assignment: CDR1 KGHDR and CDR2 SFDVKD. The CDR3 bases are TGTGCCACCAGTGATCCCGGGGGAAACTATGGCTACACCTTC. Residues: CATSDPGGNYGYTF.

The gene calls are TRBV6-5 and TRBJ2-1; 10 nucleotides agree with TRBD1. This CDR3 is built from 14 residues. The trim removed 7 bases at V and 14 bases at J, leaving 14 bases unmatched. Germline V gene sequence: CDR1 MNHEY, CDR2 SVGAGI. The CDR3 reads CASTPGQGLVVEFF. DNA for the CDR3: TGTGCCAGCACGCCGGGACAGGGGTTAGTGGTGGAGTTCTTC.

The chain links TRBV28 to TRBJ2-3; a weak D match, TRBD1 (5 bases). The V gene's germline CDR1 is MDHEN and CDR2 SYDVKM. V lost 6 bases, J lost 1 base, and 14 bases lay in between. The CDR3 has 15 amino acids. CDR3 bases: TGTGCCAGCAGCCCACGTGGGGCAGGCACAGATACGCAGTATTTT. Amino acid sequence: CASSPRGAGTDTQYF. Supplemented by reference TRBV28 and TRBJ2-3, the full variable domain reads DVKVTQSSRYLVKRTGEKVFLECVQDMDHENMFWYRQDPGLGLRLIYFSYDVKMKEKGDIPEGYSVSREKKERFSLILESASTNQTSMYLCASSPRGAGTDTQYFGPGTRLTVL.

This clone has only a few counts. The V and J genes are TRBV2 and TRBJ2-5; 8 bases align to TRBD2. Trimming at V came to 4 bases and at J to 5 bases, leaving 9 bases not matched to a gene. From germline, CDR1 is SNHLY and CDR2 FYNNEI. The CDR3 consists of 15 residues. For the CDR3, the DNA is TGTGCCAGCAGTGGGGCAACTAGCGGAGGGGAGACCCAGTACTTC. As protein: CASSGATSGGETQYF.

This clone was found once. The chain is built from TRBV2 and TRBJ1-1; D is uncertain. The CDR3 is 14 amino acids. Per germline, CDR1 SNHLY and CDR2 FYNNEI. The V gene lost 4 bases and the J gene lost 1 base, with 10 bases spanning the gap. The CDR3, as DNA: TGTGCCAGCAGTGGCGCACAGCAGAACACTGAAGCTTTCTTT. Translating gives CASSGAQQNTEAFF.